This is a list of T cell receptor beta chains from one sample in a study of T-cell reconstitution after alpha-beta-depleted transplantation in children. TCRdb re-called the PCR reads through MiXCR, storing one row per CDR3 protein. The sample contains some 550,000 distinct CDR3 sequences, 20% to 25% of which appear only once. This specimen was PBMCs, mostly from graft donor cells, taken 360 days after TCRalphabeta/CD19-depleted stem cell transplant. The receptors shown here come from a boy less than two years old who had a stem cell transplant for acute myeloid leukemia, so the T cells may come from the graft donor. Both conserved end residues are part of each CDR3. D genes are given only for firm matches. For some rows the clone size is stated as once, few or many, or as a class when expanded; others skip it.

d_gene: .
v_gene: TRBV20-1
abundance: many
j_gene: TRBJ1-1
CDR3nt: TGCAGTGCTAGAGATTTAGGAGGCGTCGACACTGAAGCTTTCTTT
CDR3aa: CSARDLGGVDTEAFF

d_gene: .
v_gene: TRBV7-8
abundance: many
j_gene: TRBJ1-2
CDR3nt: TGTGCCAGCAGCTTAGGTGGAGTAGTACGCAGGGAAGGGGACTATGGCTACACCTTC
CDR3aa: CASSLGGVVRREGDYGYTF

d_gene: .
v_gene: TRBV9
abundance: .
j_gene: TRBJ2-5
CDR3nt: TGTGCCAGCAGCGTGACGACTGGACACCCTGGAGAGACCCAGTACTTC
CDR3aa: CASSVTTGHPGETQYF

d_gene: .
v_gene: TRBV6-2/TRBV6-3
abundance: .
j_gene: TRBJ1-1
CDR3nt: TGTGCCAGCAGTTACTCGCAGGTCTCAAACACTGAAGCTTTCTTT
CDR3aa: CASSYSQVSNTEAFF

d_gene: .
v_gene: TRBV12-3/TRBV12-4
abundance: .
j_gene: TRBJ2-4
CDR3nt: TGTGCCAGCAACCGCAGGGGCAAAAACATTCAGTACTTC
CDR3aa: CASNRRGKNIQYF

d_gene: .
v_gene: TRBV20-1
abundance: few
j_gene: TRBJ2-7
CDR3nt: TGCAGTGCTACAGGGGATGAGTACTCCTACGAGCAGTACTTC
CDR3aa: CSATGDEYSYEQYF

d_gene: TRBD1
v_gene: TRBV20-1
abundance: .
j_gene: TRBJ1-2
CDR3nt: TGCAGTGCTAGAGATGGAGGGACAGCAAACTATGGCTACACCTTC
CDR3aa: CSARDGGTANYGYTF

d_gene: .
v_gene: TRBV25-1
abundance: few
j_gene: TRBJ2-7
CDR3nt: TGTGCCAGCAGTGAATACTCGGCGACCTACGAGCAGTACTTC
CDR3aa: CASSEYSATYEQYF

d_gene: .
v_gene: TRBV5-1
abundance: few
j_gene: TRBJ2-1
CDR3nt: TGCGCCAGCAGCTTGGTGGCTCGTGAGCAGTTCTTC
CDR3aa: CASSLVAREQFF

d_gene: .
v_gene: TRBV6-6
abundance: .
j_gene: TRBJ2-5
CDR3nt: TGTGCCAGCCACGGGACATTCCAAGAGACCCAGTACTTC
CDR3aa: CASHGTFQETQYF

d_gene: .
v_gene: TRBV12-3/TRBV12-4
abundance: many
j_gene: TRBJ1-2
CDR3nt: TGTGCCAGCAGTTTATCCTCAACTAAGGGCTACACCTTC
CDR3aa: CASSLSSTKGYTF

d_gene: .
v_gene: TRBV12-3/TRBV12-4
abundance: many
j_gene: TRBJ2-4
CDR3nt: TGTGCCAGCAGTTTTGTGGACGCTGGGGGAAACATTCAGTACTTC
CDR3aa: CASSFVDAGGNIQYF

d_gene: TRBD2
v_gene: TRBV18
abundance: .
j_gene: TRBJ2-1
CDR3nt: TGTGCCAGCTCACCGTCCAGACTAGCGGGGGCTTACAATGAGCAGTTCTTC
CDR3aa: CASSPSRLAGAYNEQFF

d_gene: TRBD1
v_gene: TRBV9
abundance: few
j_gene: TRBJ2-3
CDR3nt: TGTGCCAGCAGCGTAGGAGGGACAGGGCGACCGGGGAGAGATACGCAGTATTTT
CDR3aa: CASSVGGTGRPGRDTQYF

d_gene: TRBD2
v_gene: TRBV27
abundance: few
j_gene: TRBJ2-3
CDR3nt: TGTGCCAGCAGTTTTTTCAGCGGGGGCCCTTCCACAGATACGCAGTATTTT
CDR3aa: CASSFFSGGPSTDTQYF

d_gene: .
v_gene: TRBV4-1
abundance: .
j_gene: TRBJ1-3
CDR3nt: TGCGCCAGCAGCCAAGAGGGAGCAGGGTTTCTCTCTGGAAACACCATATATTTT
CDR3aa: CASSQEGAGFLSGNTIYF

d_gene: TRBD2
v_gene: TRBV20-1
abundance: few
j_gene: TRBJ2-3
CDR3nt: TGCAGTGCTGATCCCAGCGGGACTTACACAGATACGCAGTATTTT
CDR3aa: CSADPSGTYTDTQYF

d_gene: .
v_gene: TRBV29-1
abundance: many
j_gene: TRBJ2-4
CDR3nt: TGCAGCGTTGCGGCGACAGAAAACATTCAGTACTTC
CDR3aa: CSVAATENIQYF

d_gene: .
v_gene: TRBV27
abundance: .
j_gene: TRBJ1-1
CDR3nt: TGTGCCAGCAGTCCTGGGGCCGGCCGGGGCACTGAAGCTTTCTTT
CDR3aa: CASSPGAGRGTEAFF

d_gene: .
v_gene: TRBV20-1
abundance: .
j_gene: TRBJ2-3
CDR3nt: TGCAGTGCCCCCCTTTGGAGCACAGATACGCAGTATTTT
CDR3aa: CSAPLWSTDTQYF

d_gene: .
v_gene: TRBV29-1
abundance: many
j_gene: TRBJ1-2
CDR3nt: TGCAGCGTTGTGTCTGGGGCTAACTATGGCTACACCTTC
CDR3aa: CSVVSGANYGYTF

d_gene: .
v_gene: TRBV7-6
abundance: .
j_gene: TRBJ2-1
CDR3nt: TGTGCCAGCAGCCTTAAGTGGGGTTCCTACAATGAGCAGTTCTTC
CDR3aa: CASSLKWGSYNEQFF

d_gene: .
v_gene: TRBV11-2
abundance: .
j_gene: TRBJ2-2
CDR3nt: TGTGCCAGCAGCCTGCAGGAGGGTACCGGGGAGCTGTTTTTT
CDR3aa: CASSLQEGTGELFF

d_gene: .
v_gene: TRBV11-2
abundance: many
j_gene: TRBJ2-6
CDR3nt: TGTGCCAGCAGCTTAGGTTCCGGGTCTGGGGCCAACGTCCTGACTTTC
CDR3aa: CASSLGSGSGANVLTF

d_gene: TRBD1
v_gene: TRBV11-2
abundance: many
j_gene: TRBJ2-5
CDR3nt: TGTGCCAGCAGCTTAGGGCAGGGGGCTTTAGGGGAGGAGACCCAGTACTTC
CDR3aa: CASSLGQGALGEETQYF

d_gene: TRBD2
v_gene: TRBV12-3/TRBV12-4
abundance: few
j_gene: TRBJ2-4
CDR3nt: TGTGCCAGCAGCCCTGGACTAGCGGGGGGCAAAAACATTCAGTACTTC
CDR3aa: CASSPGLAGGKNIQYF

d_gene: TRBD2
v_gene: TRBV5-1
abundance: .
j_gene: TRBJ2-5
CDR3nt: TGCGCCAGCAGCCACACTAGCGGGGGGGATCAGACCCAGTACTTC
CDR3aa: CASSHTSGGDQTQYF

d_gene: .
v_gene: TRBV12-3/TRBV12-4
abundance: many
j_gene: TRBJ2-3
CDR3nt: TGTGCCAGCAGTCCGTTTGATAGGGGAGCAGATACGCAGTATTTT
CDR3aa: CASSPFDRGADTQYF

d_gene: .
v_gene: TRBV20-1
abundance: .
j_gene: TRBJ2-1
CDR3nt: TGCAGTGCTCCATACGGGGGTGAGCAGTTCTTC
CDR3aa: CSAPYGGEQFF

d_gene: TRBD1
v_gene: TRBV12-3/TRBV12-4
abundance: many
j_gene: TRBJ1-2
CDR3nt: TGTGCCAGCAGTTTAGTCAGGGGGAATAGCTACACCTTC
CDR3aa: CASSLVRGNSYTF

d_gene: TRBD1
v_gene: TRBV12-3/TRBV12-4
abundance: many
j_gene: TRBJ1-5
CDR3nt: TGTGCCAGCAGTCGCTTCACAGGGGACGGTCAGCCCCAGCATTTT
CDR3aa: CASSRFTGDGQPQHF

d_gene: .
v_gene: TRBV29-1
abundance: few
j_gene: TRBJ1-3
CDR3nt: TGCAGCGCCTCTCAGGTGGGCGCTGGAAACACCATATATTTT
CDR3aa: CSASQVGAGNTIYF

d_gene: TRBD2
v_gene: TRBV28
abundance: many
j_gene: TRBJ2-1
CDR3nt: TGTGCCAGCAGTCCTTGGACTAGCGGGGACAATGAGCAGTTCTTC
CDR3aa: CASSPWTSGDNEQFF

d_gene: .
v_gene: TRBV3-1
abundance: many
j_gene: TRBJ1-1
CDR3nt: TGTGCCAGCAGCCCTGGGACAAGGGTGAACACTGAAGCTTTCTTT
CDR3aa: CASSPGTRVNTEAFF

d_gene: .
v_gene: TRBV7-2
abundance: .
j_gene: TRBJ1-4
CDR3nt: TGTGCCAGCAGCAACCGACAGAGGAGCCAAAAACTGTTTTTT
CDR3aa: CASSNRQRSQKLFF

d_gene: TRBD2
v_gene: TRBV5-1
abundance: few
j_gene: TRBJ2-1
CDR3nt: TGCGCCAGCAGCAACACGGGGGGGCGGAGGAATGAGCAGTTCTTC
CDR3aa: CASSNTGGRRNEQFF

d_gene: TRBD1
v_gene: TRBV12-3/TRBV12-4
abundance: .
j_gene: TRBJ1-5
CDR3nt: TGTGCCAGCAGTGCAACAGGGGGCCATCAGCCCCAGCATTTT
CDR3aa: CASSATGGHQPQHF

d_gene: .
v_gene: TRBV4-3
abundance: many
j_gene: TRBJ2-1
CDR3nt: TGCGCCAGCAGCCAAGATCCAGGGTACGGGCTAGTTCCCTACAATGAGCAGTTCTTC
CDR3aa: CASSQDPGYGLVPYNEQFF

d_gene: .
v_gene: TRBV2
abundance: .
j_gene: TRBJ1-2
CDR3nt: TGTGCCAGCAGTGCGAGAGCGGGGTATGGCTACACCTTC
CDR3aa: CASSARAGYGYTF